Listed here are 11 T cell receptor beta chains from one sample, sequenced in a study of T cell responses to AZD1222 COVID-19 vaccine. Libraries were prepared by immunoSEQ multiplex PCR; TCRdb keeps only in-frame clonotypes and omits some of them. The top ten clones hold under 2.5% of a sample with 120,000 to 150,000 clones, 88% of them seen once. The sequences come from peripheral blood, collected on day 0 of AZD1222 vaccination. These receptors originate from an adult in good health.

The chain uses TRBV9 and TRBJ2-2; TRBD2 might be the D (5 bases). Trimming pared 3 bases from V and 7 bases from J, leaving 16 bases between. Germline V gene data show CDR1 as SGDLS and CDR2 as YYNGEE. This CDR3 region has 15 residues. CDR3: CASSGRLRAGGELFF. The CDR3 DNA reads TGTGCCAGCAGCGGCCGACTAAGAGCCGGCGGGGAGCTGTTTTTT.

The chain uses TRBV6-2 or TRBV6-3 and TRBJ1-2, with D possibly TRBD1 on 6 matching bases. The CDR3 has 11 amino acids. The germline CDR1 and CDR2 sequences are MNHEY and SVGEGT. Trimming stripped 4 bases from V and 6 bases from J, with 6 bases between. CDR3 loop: CASSSGDGYTF. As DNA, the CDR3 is TGTGCCAGCAGTTCAGGGGATGGCTACACCTTC.

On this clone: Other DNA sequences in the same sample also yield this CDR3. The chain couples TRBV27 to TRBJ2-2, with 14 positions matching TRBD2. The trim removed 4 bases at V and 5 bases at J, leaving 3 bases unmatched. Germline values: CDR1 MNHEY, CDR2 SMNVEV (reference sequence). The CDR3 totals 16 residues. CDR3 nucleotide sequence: TGTGCCAGCAGTTCCGGACTAGCGGGAGGTACCGGGGAGCTGTTTTTT. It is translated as CASSSGLAGGTGELFF.

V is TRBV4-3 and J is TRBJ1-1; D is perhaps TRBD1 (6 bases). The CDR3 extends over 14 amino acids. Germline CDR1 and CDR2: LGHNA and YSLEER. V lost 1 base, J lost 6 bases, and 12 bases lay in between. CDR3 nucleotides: TGCGCCAGCAGCCAAGTAAGGGGGGCGGCTGAAGCTTTCTTT. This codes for CASSQVRGAAEAFF.

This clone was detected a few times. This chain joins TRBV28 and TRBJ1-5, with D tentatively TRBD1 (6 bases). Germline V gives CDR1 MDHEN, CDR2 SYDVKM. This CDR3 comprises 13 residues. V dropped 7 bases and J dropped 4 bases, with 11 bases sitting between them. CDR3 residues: CASNRDNNQPQHF. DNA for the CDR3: TGTGCCAGCAATAGGGACAATAATCAGCCCCAGCATTTT.

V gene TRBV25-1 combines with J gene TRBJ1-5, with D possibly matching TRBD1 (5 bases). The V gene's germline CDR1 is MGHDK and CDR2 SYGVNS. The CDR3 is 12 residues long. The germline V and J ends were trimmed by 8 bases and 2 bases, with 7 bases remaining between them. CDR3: CASRRGNQPQHF. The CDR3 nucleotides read TGTGCCAGCCGCAGGGGCAATCAGCCCCAGCATTTT. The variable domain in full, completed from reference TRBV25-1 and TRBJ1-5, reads EADIYQTPRYLVIGTGKKITLECSQTMGHDKMYWYQQDPGMELHLIHYSYGVNSTEKGDLSSESTVSRIRTEHFPLTLESARPSHTSQYLCASRRGNQPQHFGDGTRLSIL.

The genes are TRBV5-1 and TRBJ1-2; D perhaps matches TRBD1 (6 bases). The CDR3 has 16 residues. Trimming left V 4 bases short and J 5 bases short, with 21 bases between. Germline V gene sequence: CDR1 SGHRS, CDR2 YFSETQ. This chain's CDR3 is CASSPGGSLSVYGYTF. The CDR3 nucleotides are TGCGCCAGCAGCCCCGGGGGCAGTCTATCGGTTTATGGCTACACCTTC.

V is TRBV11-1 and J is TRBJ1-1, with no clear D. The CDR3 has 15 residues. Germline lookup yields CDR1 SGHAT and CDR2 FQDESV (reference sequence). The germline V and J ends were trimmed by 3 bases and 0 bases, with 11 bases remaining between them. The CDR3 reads CASSFYRTMNTEAFF. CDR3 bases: TGTGCCAGCAGCTTTTACAGAACCATGAACACTGAAGCTTTCTTT.

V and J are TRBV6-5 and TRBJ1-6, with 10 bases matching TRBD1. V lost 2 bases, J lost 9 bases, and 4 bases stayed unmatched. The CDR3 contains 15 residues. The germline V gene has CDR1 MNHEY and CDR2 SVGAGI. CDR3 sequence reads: CASSYDRTGGSPLHF. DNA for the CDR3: TGTGCCAGCAGTTACGATAGGACAGGGGGTTCACCCCTCCACTTT.

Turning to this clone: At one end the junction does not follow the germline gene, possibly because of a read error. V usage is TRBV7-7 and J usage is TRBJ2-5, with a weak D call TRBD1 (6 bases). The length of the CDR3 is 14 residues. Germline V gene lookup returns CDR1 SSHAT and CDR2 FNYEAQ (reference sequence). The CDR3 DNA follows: TGTGCTAGCAGCTTAGCGACCGATGGGGGCACCCAGTACTTC. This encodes CASSLATDGGTQYF.

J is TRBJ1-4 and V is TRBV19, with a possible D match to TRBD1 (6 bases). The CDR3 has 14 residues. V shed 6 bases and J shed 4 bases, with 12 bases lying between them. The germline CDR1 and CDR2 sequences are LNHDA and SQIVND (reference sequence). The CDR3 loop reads CASRRDTYNEKLFF. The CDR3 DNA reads TGTGCCAGTAGAAGGGACACGTATAATGAAAAACTGTTTTTT.